The rows below give T cell receptor beta chains drawn from one sample of a study of CD8 T cells in ankylosing spondylitis. TCRdb used MiXCR to reprocess the 5' RACE reads, holding one entry per CDR3 protein. The sample yields about 540,000 distinct CDR3 sequences, roughly an eighth seen once. The sample comprised blood, either unsorted or a sorted T cell fraction (not recorded which). All receptors come from a male donor with ankylosing spondylitis. Both conserved end residues are part of each CDR3. Each record gives: clone size, V gene, D gene, J gene, CDR3 DNA, CDR3 protein. D genes are given only for firm matches. Only some rows state a clone size, as once, few, many or a class for expanded clones.

clone size: few
V gene: TRBV11-1
D gene: TRBD2
J gene: TRBJ2-4
CDR3 DNA: TGTGCCAGCAGCCTCTGGGGGGAAGCGGGACTAGCCAAAAACATTCAGTACTTC
CDR3 protein: CASSLWGEAGLAKNIQYF

clone size: few
V gene: TRBV20-1
D gene: .
J gene: TRBJ2-4
CDR3 DNA: TGCAGTGCTAGACATACAGAAAGAGACATTCAGTACTTC
CDR3 protein: CSARHTERDIQYF

clone size: .
V gene: TRBV20-1
D gene: TRBD1
J gene: TRBJ2-5
CDR3 DNA: TGCAGTGCTCCCAGGACAGGGGGAGGCCAAGAGACCCAGTACTTC
CDR3 protein: CSAPRTGGGQETQYF

clone size: few
V gene: TRBV21-1
D gene: .
J gene: TRBJ2-7
CDR3 DNA: TGTGCCAGCAGCAAAGGTACCGGGACAGTGACCTACGAGCAGTACTTC
CDR3 protein: CASSKGTGTVTYEQYF

clone size: few
V gene: TRBV6-1
D gene: .
J gene: TRBJ1-5
CDR3 DNA: TGTGCCAGCACTAGGAGCACAGGGAGTCATCAGCCCCAGCATTTT
CDR3 protein: CASTRSTGSHQPQHF

clone size: .
V gene: TRBV7-8
D gene: .
J gene: TRBJ1-3
CDR3 DNA: TGTGCCAGCAGCTTAGCGGACCGGGGGCTCTCTGGAAACACCATATATTTT
CDR3 protein: CASSLADRGLSGNTIYF

clone size: .
V gene: TRBV6-1
D gene: .
J gene: TRBJ2-5
CDR3 DNA: TGTGCCAGCAGCCCACAGAGAGAGGAAGTGACCCAGTACTTC
CDR3 protein: CASSPQREEVTQYF

clone size: .
V gene: TRBV29-1
D gene: .
J gene: TRBJ2-2
CDR3 DNA: TGCAGCGTGAAGACAGTGAACACCGGGGAGCTGTTTTTT
CDR3 protein: CSVKTVNTGELFF

clone size: many
V gene: TRBV29-1
D gene: TRBD2
J gene: TRBJ2-1
CDR3 DNA: TGCAGCGTTGGGGGCGGGAGGGCCTCCTACAATGAGCAGTTCTTC
CDR3 protein: CSVGGGRASYNEQFF

clone size: few
V gene: TRBV5-8
D gene: .
J gene: TRBJ2-1
CDR3 DNA: TGTGCCAGCAGCCGGGGGCGCACCTACAATGAGCAGTTCTTC
CDR3 protein: CASSRGRTYNEQFF

clone size: many
V gene: TRBV5-1
D gene: TRBD2
J gene: TRBJ2-1
CDR3 DNA: TGCGCCAGCAGTATTGCCGGCAGCGGGAGTTACAATGAGCAGTTCTTC
CDR3 protein: CASSIAGSGSYNEQFF

clone size: .
V gene: TRBV6-5
D gene: .
J gene: TRBJ1-1
CDR3 DNA: TGTGCCAGCAATTCGAGACCAAGACCCAAGCAAGGTGAAGCTTTCTTT
CDR3 protein: CASNSRPRPKQGEAFF